This T cell receptor (beta chain) was sequenced for a study of CXCR3-negative and CXCR3-positive naive CD8 T cells. General study findings and limits: Diversity ran similarly high across both naive subsets but far lower in memory CD8+ cells. Naive cells that were CXCR3-positive had more hydrophobic TRB CDR3s (compared with CXCR3-negative naive cells).

The CDR3 is 19 amino acids. The authors prepared UMI-labeled TRB cDNA libraries by 5' RACE. TCRdb re-called the 5' RACE reads and shows each CDR3 protein once, DNA omitted. Its table records about 41,000 distinct CDR3 sequences. Worth noting for this clonotype: Antigen unknown.

The chain has TRBV5-3 and TRBJ2-2; the D call of TRBD1 rests on TCRdb alone, since no DNA is present to check it. TRBV5-3 is known as an ORF, though its function is uncertain. The sequenced material came from naive CXCR3- CD8+ T cells from blood. Subset specified: CD45RO-CCR7+CD27+CD95- naive CD8+ T cells lacking CXCR3 (TNR3-). The sequence was collected from a human donor in good health. Some clones in this sample may be carry-over from other donors' samples. CDR3 protein: CARSHRDRALKVNTGELFF.